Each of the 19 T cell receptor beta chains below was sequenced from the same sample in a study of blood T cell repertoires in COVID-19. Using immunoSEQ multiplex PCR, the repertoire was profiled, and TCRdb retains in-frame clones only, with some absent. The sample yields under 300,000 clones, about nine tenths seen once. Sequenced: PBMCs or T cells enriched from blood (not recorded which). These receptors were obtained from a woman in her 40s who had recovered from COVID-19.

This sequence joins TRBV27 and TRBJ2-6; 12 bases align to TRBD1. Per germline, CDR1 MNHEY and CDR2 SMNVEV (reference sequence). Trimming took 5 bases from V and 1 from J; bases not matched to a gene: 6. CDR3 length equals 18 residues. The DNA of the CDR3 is TGTGCCAGCAGTGATAGGGACAGGGGGCTGTCTGGGGCCAACGTCCTGACTTTC. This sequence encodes CASSDRDRGLSGANVLTF.

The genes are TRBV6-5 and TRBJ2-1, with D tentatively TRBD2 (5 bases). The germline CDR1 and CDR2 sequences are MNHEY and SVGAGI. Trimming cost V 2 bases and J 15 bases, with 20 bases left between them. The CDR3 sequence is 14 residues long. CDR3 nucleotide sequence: TGTGCCAGCAGTTACACTACGACCTCCCGGGGTGTGTTCTTC. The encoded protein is CASSYTTTSRGVFF.

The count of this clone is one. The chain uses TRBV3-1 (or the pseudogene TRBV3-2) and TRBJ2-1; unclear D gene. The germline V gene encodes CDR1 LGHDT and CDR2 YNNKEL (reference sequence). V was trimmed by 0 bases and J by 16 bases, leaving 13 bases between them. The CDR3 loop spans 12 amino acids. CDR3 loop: CASSQDSLFHFF. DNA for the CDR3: TGTGCCAGCAGCCAAGATAGCCTCTTCCATTTCTTC.

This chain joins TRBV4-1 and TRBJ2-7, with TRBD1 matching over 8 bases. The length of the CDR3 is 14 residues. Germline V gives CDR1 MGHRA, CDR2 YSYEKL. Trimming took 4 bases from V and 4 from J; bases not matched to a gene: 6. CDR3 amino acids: CASSPRDRPYEQYF. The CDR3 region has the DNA TGCGCCAGCAGCCCGAGGGACAGGCCGTACGAGCAGTACTTC.

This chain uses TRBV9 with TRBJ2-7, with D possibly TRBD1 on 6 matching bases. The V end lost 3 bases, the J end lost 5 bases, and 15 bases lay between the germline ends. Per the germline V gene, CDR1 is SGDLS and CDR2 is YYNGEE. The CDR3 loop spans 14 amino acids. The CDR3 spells CASSGRGYNDEQYF. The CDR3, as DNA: TGTGCCAGCAGCGGCAGGGGATACAACGACGAGCAGTACTTC.

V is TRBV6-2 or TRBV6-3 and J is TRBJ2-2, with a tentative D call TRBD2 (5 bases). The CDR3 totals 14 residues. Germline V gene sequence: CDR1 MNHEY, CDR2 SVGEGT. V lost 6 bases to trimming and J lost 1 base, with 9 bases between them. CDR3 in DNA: TGTGCCAGCAGCACGGACTGGAACACCGGGGAGCTGTTTTTT. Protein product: CASSTDWNTGELFF.

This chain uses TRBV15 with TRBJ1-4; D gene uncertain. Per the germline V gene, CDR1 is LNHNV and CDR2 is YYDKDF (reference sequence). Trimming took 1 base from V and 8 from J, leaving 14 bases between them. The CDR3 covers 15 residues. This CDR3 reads CATSRARPLGEKLFF. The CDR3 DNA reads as TGTGCCACCAGCAGAGCCCGCCCGTTGGGCGAAAAACTGTTTTTT.

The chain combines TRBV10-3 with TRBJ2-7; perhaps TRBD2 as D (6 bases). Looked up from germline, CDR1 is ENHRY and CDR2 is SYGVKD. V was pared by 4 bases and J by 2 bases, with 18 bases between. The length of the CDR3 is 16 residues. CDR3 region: CAISAASGTLTYEQYF. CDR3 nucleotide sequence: TGTGCCATCAGTGCCGCCTCCGGGACTCTCACCTACGAGCAGTACTTC.

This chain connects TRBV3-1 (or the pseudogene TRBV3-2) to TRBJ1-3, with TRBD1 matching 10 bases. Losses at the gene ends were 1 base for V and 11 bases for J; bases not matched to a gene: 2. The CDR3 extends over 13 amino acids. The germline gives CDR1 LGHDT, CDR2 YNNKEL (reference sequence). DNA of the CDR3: TGTGCCAGCAGCCAAGGACAGGGGGCCGCCATATATTTT. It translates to CASSQGQGAAIYF.

CDR3 loop: CASSRTSSSYNSPLHF. The CDR3 bases are TGCGCCAGCAGCCGAACTTCGAGCTCCTATAATTCACCCCTCCACTTT. The gene calls are TRBV5-1 and TRBJ1-6, with D uncertain. Germline V gives CDR1 SGHRS, CDR2 YFSETQ. The CDR3 extends over 16 amino acids. The germline V and J ends were trimmed by 4 bases and 0 bases, with 11 bases remaining between them.

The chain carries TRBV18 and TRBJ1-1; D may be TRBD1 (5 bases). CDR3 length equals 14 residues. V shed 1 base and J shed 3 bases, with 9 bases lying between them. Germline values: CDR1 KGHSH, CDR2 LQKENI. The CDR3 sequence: CASSPRPGYTEAFF. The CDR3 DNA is TGTGCCAGCTCACCACGCCCAGGGTACACTGAAGCTTTCTTT.

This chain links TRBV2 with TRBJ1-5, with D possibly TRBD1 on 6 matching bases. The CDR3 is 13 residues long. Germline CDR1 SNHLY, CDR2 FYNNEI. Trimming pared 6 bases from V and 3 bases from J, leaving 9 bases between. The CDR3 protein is CASSWTVNQPQHF. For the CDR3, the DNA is TGTGCCAGCAGCTGGACAGTCAATCAGCCCCAGCATTTT.

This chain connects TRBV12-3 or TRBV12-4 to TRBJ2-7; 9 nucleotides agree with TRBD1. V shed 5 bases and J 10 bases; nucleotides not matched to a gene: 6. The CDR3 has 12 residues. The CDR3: CASSPGTGKQYF. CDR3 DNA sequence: TGTGCCAGCAGTCCCGGGACAGGGAAACAGTACTTC.

CDR3 amino acids: CASSPQGSRGGQFNEQFF. For the CDR3, the DNA is TGTGCCAGCAGCCCCCAGGGGTCGAGGGGGGGGCAGTTCAATGAGCAGTTCTTC. J is TRBJ2-1 and V is TRBV7-3, with a weak D call TRBD2 (7 bases). V lost 5 bases, J lost 6 bases, and 26 bases lay in between. The CDR3 extends over 18 amino acids. Germline V gene data show CDR1 as SGHTA and CDR2 as FQGTGA.

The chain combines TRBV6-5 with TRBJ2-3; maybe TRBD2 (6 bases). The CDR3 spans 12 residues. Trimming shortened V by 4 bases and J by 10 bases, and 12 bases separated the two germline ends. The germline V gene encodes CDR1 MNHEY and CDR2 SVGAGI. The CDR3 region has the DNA TGTGCCAGCAGTTCCCCCCCGGGGGCGCAGTATTTT. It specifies CASSSPPGAQYF.

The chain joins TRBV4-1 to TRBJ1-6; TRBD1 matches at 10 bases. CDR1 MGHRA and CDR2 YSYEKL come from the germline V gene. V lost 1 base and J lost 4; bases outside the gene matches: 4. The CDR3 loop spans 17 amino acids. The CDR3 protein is CASSQVGQGSYNSPLHF. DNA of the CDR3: TGCGCCAGCAGCCAAGTGGGACAGGGGAGTTATAATTCACCCCTCCACTTT.

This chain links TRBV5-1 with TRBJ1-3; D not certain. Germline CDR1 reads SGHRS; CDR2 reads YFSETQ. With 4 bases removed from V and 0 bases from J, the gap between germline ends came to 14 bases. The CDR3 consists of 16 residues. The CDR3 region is CASSPSGGSSGNTIYF. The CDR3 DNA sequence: TGCGCCAGCAGCCCCTCCGGAGGGAGCTCTGGAAACACCATATATTTT.

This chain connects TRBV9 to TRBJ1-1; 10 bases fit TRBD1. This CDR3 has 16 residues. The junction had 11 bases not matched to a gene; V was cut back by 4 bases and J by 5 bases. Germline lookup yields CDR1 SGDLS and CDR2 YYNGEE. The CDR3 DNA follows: TGTGCCAGCAGCTCCAGGACAGGGGGGATGAGGACTGAAGCTTTCTTT. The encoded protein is CASSSRTGGMRTEAFF.

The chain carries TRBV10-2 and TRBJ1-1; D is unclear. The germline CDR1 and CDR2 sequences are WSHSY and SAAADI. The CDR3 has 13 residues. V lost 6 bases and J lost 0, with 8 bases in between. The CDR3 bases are TGCGCCAGCAGAGGACTGCTGAACACTGAAGCTTTCTTT. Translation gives CASRGLLNTEAFF.